A selection of T cell receptor beta chains follows, all from one sample in a study of T cells after yellow fever vaccination. TCRdb re-called the 5' RACE reads through MiXCR, storing one row per CDR3 protein. The sample carries fewer than 450,000 distinct CDR3 sequences, approximately 4.2% recorded once. The specimen comprised PBMCs, sampled 5 days after the yellow fever booster vaccination. The source is a man younger than 35 who received the YFV17D yellow fever vaccine. Each CDR3 is given with its conserved first and last residue. The D gene is left open where the match is weak. Clone size appears in some rows only: once, few, many, or a class for an expanded clone.

j_call v_call clone_size d_call cdr3_aa cdr3_nt
TRBJ2-1 TRBV6-2/TRBV6-3 many . CASSYSLRVGSEQFF TGTGCCAGCAGTTACTCACTCAGGGTCGGGTCTGAGCAGTTCTTC
TRBJ2-3 TRBV5-1 few TRBD2 CASSLLAGGHTDTQYF TGCGCCAGCAGCCTACTAGCGGGGGGCCACACAGATACGCAGTATTTT
TRBJ1-4 TRBV4-3 many . CASSQEEEKLFF TGCGCCAGCAGCCAAGAGGAAGAAAAACTGTTTTTT
TRBJ2-3 TRBV4-1 few TRBD2 CASSQDINGAGIVDTQYF TGCGCCAGCAGCCAAGATATAAACGGAGCGGGGATTGTAGATACGCAGTATTTT
TRBJ2-2 TRBV2 few . CASRPGDRTGELFF TGTGCCAGCAGACCTGGGGACCGCACCGGGGAGCTGTTTTTT
TRBJ1-2 TRBV12-3/TRBV12-4 few TRBD1 CASSLWTGAIYGYTF TGTGCCAGCAGTCTTTGGACAGGGGCCATCTATGGCTACACCTTC
TRBJ1-5 TRBV6-1 few . CAHGRGIGQPQHF TGTGCCCACGGCCGTGGGATAGGTCAGCCCCAGCATTTT
TRBJ1-1 TRBV5-1 many TRBD1 CASSFDTGGKAFF TGCGCCAGCAGCTTCGATACAGGGGGCAAAGCTTTCTTT
TRBJ1-5 TRBV6-2/TRBV6-3 . . CASTLRWSNQPQHF TGTGCCAGCACACTTCGGTGGAGCAATCAGCCCCAGCATTTT
TRBJ1-1 TRBV5-4 many . CASSLATGNTEAFF TGTGCCAGCAGCTTGGCTACGGGGAACACTGAAGCTTTCTTT
TRBJ2-5 TRBV6-5 . TRBD2 CASRRGGTKTQYF TGTGCCAGCCGGCGGGGGGGCACAAAGACCCAGTACTTC
TRBJ2-7 TRBV29-1 few TRBD1 CSVVKGAGEQYF TGCAGCGTTGTAAAGGGGGCGGGCGAGCAGTACTTC
TRBJ2-2 TRBV5-1 . . CASSLEIGGAGELFF TGCGCCAGCAGCTTGGAAATTGGTGGGGCAGGGGAGCTGTTTTTT
TRBJ1-1 TRBV20-1 . TRBD1 CSAPRQGANTEAFF TGCAGTGCCCCCCGACAGGGGGCAAACACTGAAGCTTTCTTT
TRBJ2-5 TRBV12-3/TRBV12-4 few . CASIQSPGAGETQYF TGTGCCAGCATACAATCCCCGGGGGCTGGGGAGACCCAGTACTTC
TRBJ2-5 TRBV3-1 . TRBD2 CASSPTTGGLETQYF TGTGCCAGCAGCCCAACAACGGGGGGGCTTGAGACCCAGTACTTC
TRBJ1-2 TRBV4-1 few . CASRSMWGYTF TGCGCCAGCAGATCTATGTGGGGCTACACCTTC
TRBJ1-1 TRBV5-5 few . CASKNSQGRTEAFF TGTGCCAGCAAAAATTCACAGGGAAGGACTGAAGCTTTCTTT
TRBJ2-5 TRBV20-1 few TRBD2 CSASGTSIRETQYF TGCAGTGCTTCCGGGACTAGTATCCGGGAGACCCAGTACTTC
TRBJ1-5 TRBV20-1 . . CSAREKGLRDSNQPQHF TGCAGTGCTAGAGAAAAAGGCCTTCGGGATAGCAATCAGCCCCAGCATTTT
TRBJ2-7 TRBV7-2 . TRBD1 CASSPRTGVPYEQYF TGTGCCAGCAGCCCCCGGACAGGGGTTCCCTACGAGCAGTACTTC
TRBJ1-2 TRBV20-1 many . CSARDPWMDYGYTF TGCAGTGCTCGCGACCCGTGGATGGACTATGGCTACACCTTC
TRBJ2-2 TRBV29-1 many . CSVGVFGTGELFF TGCAGCGTTGGGGTTTTCGGCACCGGGGAGCTGTTTTTT
TRBJ2-3 TRBV2 few . CASKVGPLGDTQYF TGTGCCAGCAAAGTGGGACCTCTGGGAGATACGCAGTATTTT
TRBJ1-5 TRBV6-2/TRBV6-3 many . CASSSGAAGTHF TGTGCCAGCAGTTCGGGGGCCGCGGGGACGCATTTT
TRBJ2-1 TRBV7-2 many . CASSPGLLEQFF TGTGCCAGCAGCCCCGGACTGCTTGAGCAGTTCTTC
TRBJ1-5 TRBV4-1 . . CASSHGQYSNQPQHF TGCGCCAGCAGCCATGGACAGTATAGCAATCAGCCCCAGCATTTT
TRBJ2-7 TRBV5-1 few TRBD1 CASAVTGTGPAYEQYF TGCGCCAGCGCAGTAACCGGGACAGGACCTGCCTACGAGCAGTACTTC
TRBJ1-1 TRBV7-9 few . CASSRAGAGRREAFF TGTGCCAGCAGCCGGGCTGGGGCAGGGCGACGTGAAGCTTTCTTT
TRBJ1-1 TRBV20-1 many TRBD1 CSATPGQGGTEAFF TGCAGTGCTACCCCGGGACAGGGAGGCACTGAAGCTTTCTTT
TRBJ2-1 TRBV7-2 . . CASSAGTSRTNEQFF TGTGCCAGCAGCGCCGGGACTTCCCGAACCAATGAGCAGTTCTTC
TRBJ2-1 TRBV7-6 few . CASSLNWGDEQFF TGTGCCAGCAGCTTGAACTGGGGAGATGAGCAGTTCTTC
TRBJ2-4 TRBV6-9 few . CASRRGGDIPGDAGIQYF TGTGCCAGCAGAAGAGGGGGAGATATACCGGGGGACGCGGGCATTCAGTACTTC
TRBJ2-1 TRBV7-9 few . CASRHRDKKYNEQFF TGTGCCAGCAGACACCGGGACAAGAAATACAATGAGCAGTTCTTC
TRBJ1-2 TRBV29-1 . . CSVRGASDDGYGYTF TGCAGCGTTCGGGGAGCCTCGGATGATGGGTATGGCTACACCTTC
TRBJ1-6 TRBV7-3 few TRBD1 CASSRDSYNSPLHF TGTGCCAGCAGCCGGGACAGTTATAATTCACCCCTCCACTTT
TRBJ2-5 TRBV6-2/TRBV6-3 few . CASSYGEETQYF TGTGCCAGCAGTTACGGAGAAGAGACCCAGTACTTC
TRBJ2-5 TRBV5-1 many . CASSLGDRQETQYF TGCGCCAGCAGCTTGGGTGACAGACAAGAGACCCAGTACTTC
TRBJ1-1 TRBV5-4 few . CASSREDRTEAFF TGTGCCAGCAGCCGAGAGGACAGAACTGAAGCTTTCTTT
TRBJ2-3 TRBV3-1 . TRBD1 CASSQGGQSQITDTQYF TGTGCCAGCAGCCAAGGGGGACAGAGCCAAATCACAGATACGCAGTATTTT
TRBJ1-5 TRBV20-1 few . CSARTQWDQPQHF TGCAGTGCTAGAACCCAGTGGGATCAGCCCCAGCATTTT
TRBJ1-1 TRBV6-6 many . CASTLTGGSTEAFF TGTGCCAGCACCCTGACCGGGGGTAGCACTGAAGCTTTCTTT
TRBJ1-6 TRBV7-2 many . CASSLVGYSPLHF TGTGCCAGCAGCTTGGTGGGCTATTCACCCCTCCACTTT
TRBJ2-1 TRBV5-4 few . CASSLPPRRGDYNEQFF TGTGCCAGCAGCTTGCCCCCAAGGAGGGGCGACTACAATGAGCAGTTCTTC
TRBJ1-2 TRBV20-1 . . CSASYPGRGPGGYTF TGCAGTGCTAGTTATCCTGGCCGGGGCCCAGGCGGCTACACCTTC
TRBJ2-3 TRBV29-1 . . CSVSRATGVLEAQYF TGCAGCGTATCCAGGGCAACGGGAGTATTGGAGGCGCAGTATTTT
TRBJ1-2 TRBV7-2 . . CASSHDGRYGYTF TGTGCCAGCAGCCACGACGGTCGCTATGGCTACACCTTC
TRBJ2-1 TRBV4-3 . . CASSAPGNEQFF TGCGCCAGCAGCGCCCCTGGCAATGAGCAGTTCTTC
TRBJ1-1 TRBV12-3/TRBV12-4 few . CASSLKGTRAFF TGTGCCAGCAGTTTAAAAGGGACGAGGGCTTTCTTT
TRBJ2-3 TRBV9 . TRBD1 CASSVGQGDDTQYF TGTGCCAGCAGCGTGGGACAGGGTGATGATACGCAGTATTTT
TRBJ1-4 TRBV29-1 . TRBD1 CSIRTGGSTNEKLFF TGCAGCATAAGGACAGGGGGGAGTACTAATGAAAAACTGTTTTTT